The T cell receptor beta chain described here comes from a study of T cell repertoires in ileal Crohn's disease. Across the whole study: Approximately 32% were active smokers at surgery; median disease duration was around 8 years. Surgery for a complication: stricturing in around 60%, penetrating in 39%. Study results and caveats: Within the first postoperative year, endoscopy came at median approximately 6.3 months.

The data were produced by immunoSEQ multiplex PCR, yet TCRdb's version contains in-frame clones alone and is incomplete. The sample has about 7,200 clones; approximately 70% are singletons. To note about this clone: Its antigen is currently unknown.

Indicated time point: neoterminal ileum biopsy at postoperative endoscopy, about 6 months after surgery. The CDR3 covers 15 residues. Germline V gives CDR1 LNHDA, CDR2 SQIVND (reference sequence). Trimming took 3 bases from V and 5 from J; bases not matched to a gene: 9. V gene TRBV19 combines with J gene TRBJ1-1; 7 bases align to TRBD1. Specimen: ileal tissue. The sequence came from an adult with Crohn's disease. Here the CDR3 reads CASSIDDRVGTEAFF. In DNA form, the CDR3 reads TGTGCCAGTAGTATCGATGACAGGGTCGGAACTGAAGCTTTCTTT.